Given below is one T cell receptor (beta chain) in context. Germline V gene lookup returns CDR1 SGHRS and CDR2 YFSETQ. The V gene lost 2 bases and the J gene lost 0 bases, with 6 bases spanning the gap. The CDR3 covers 15 residues. This sample was included in a study of CD8+ T cells in alopecia areata. As for treatment: oral pan-JAK inhibitor, 5-10 mg twice daily. Extracted RNA was reverse transcribed, and the resulting cDNA served as sequencing template. Assay: immunoSEQ multiplex PCR; the TCRdb copy retains only in-frame clones and omits some. The data show 150,000 to 200,000 clones, roughly 60% seen once.

The rearrangement uses TRBV5-1 and TRBJ1-6; weak D call: TRBD1 (5 bases). This clonotype was obtained from a human donor with alopecia areata. The sample here was CD4+ T cells sorted from blood, taken between weeks 49 and 50, from a patient treated with tofacitinib. CDR3 protein: CASSFDSSYNSPLHF. The CDR3 DNA reads TGCGCCAGCAGCTTTGACAGCTCCTATAATTCACCCCTCCACTTT.